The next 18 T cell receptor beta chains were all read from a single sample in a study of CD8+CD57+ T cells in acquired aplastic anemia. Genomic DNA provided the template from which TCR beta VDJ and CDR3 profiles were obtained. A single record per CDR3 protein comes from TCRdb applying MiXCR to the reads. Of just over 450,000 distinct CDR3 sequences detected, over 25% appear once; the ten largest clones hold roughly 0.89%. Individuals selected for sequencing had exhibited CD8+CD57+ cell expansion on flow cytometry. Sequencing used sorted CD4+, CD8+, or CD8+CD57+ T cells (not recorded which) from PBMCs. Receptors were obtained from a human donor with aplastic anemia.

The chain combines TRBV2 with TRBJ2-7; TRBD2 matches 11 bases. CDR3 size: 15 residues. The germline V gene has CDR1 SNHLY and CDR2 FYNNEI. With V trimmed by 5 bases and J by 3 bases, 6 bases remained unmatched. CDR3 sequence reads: CASSPGTSGNYEQYF. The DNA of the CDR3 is TGTGCCAGCAGTCCTGGGACTAGCGGAAACTACGAGCAGTACTTC.

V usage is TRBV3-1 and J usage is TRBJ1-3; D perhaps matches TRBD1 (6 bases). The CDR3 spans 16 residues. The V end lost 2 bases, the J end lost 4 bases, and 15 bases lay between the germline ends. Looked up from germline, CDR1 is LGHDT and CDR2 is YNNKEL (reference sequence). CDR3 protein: CASSQRQGSGGNTIYF. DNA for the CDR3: TGTGCCAGCAGCCAACGTCAGGGGTCGGGGGGAAACACCATATATTTT.

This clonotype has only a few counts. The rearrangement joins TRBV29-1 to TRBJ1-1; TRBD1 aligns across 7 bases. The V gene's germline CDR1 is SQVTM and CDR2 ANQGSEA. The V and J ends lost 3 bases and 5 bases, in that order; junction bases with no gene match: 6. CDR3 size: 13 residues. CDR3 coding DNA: TGCAGCGTTGAGGTTCCAGGGGGGACTGAAGCTTTCTTT. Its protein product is CSVEVPGGTEAFF. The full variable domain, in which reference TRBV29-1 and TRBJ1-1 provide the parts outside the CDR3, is SAVISQKPSRDICQRGTSLTIQCQVDSQVTMMFWYRQQPGQSLTLIATANQGSEATYESGFVIDKFPISRPNLTFSTLTVSNMSPEDSSIYLCSVEVPGGTEAFFGQGTRLTVV.

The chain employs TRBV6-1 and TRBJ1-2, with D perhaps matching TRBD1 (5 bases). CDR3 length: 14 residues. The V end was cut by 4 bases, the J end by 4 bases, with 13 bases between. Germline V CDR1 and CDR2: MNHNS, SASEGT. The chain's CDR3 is CASSVQGESYGYTF. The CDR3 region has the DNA TGTGCCAGCAGTGTTCAGGGAGAGAGCTATGGCTACACCTTC.

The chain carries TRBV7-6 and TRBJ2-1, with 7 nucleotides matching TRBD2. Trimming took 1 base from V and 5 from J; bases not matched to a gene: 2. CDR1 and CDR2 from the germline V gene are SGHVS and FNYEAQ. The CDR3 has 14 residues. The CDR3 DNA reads TGTGCCAGCAGCTTAGAACTAGCGCACAATGAGCAGTTCTTC. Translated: CASSLELAHNEQFF. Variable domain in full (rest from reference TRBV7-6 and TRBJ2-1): GAGVSQSPRYKVTKRGQDVALRCDPISGHVSLYWYRQALGQGPEFLTYFNYEAQQDKSGLPNDRFSAERPEGSISTLTIQRTEQRDSAMYRCASSLELAHNEQFFGPGTRLTVL.

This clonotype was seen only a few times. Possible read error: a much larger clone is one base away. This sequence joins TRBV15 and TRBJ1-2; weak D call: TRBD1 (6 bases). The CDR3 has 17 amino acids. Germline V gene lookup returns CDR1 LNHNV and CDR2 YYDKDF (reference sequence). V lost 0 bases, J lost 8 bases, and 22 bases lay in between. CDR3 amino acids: CATSREAAHAGGKGYTF. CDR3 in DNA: TGTGCCACCAGCAGAGAGGCGGCCCACGCGGGGGGCAAAGGCTACACCTTC.

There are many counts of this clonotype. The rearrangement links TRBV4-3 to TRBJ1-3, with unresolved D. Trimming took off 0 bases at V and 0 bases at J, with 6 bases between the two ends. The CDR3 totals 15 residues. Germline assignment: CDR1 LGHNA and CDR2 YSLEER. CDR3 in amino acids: CASSQEWVSGNTIYF. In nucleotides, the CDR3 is TGCGCCAGCAGCCAAGAGTGGGTCTCTGGAAACACCATATATTTT.

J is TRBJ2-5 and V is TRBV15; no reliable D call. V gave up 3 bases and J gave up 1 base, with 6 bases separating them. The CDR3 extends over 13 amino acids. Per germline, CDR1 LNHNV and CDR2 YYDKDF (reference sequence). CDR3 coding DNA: TGTGCCACCAGCAGGAACTTCCAAGAGACCCAGTACTTC. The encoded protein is CATSRNFQETQYF.

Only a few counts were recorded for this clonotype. The CDR3 here is CASRGQGAINDYEQYF. Written as DNA, the CDR3 is TGTGCCAGTAGGGGACAGGGGGCAATAAATGACTACGAGCAGTACTTC. The V and J genes are TRBV19 and TRBJ2-7, with 12 bases identical to TRBD1. CDR1 is LNHDA and CDR2 is SQIVND in the germline V gene (reference sequence). J was trimmed by 3 bases and V by 6 bases; bases with no gene match: 9. This CDR3 region has 16 residues.

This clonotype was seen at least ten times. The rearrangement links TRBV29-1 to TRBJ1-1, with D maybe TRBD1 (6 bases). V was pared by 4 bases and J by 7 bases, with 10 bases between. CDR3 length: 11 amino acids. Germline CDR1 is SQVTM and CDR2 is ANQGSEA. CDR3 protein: CSVAGGSEAFF. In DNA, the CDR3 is TGCAGCGTTGCCGGGGGCAGTGAAGCTTTCTTT.

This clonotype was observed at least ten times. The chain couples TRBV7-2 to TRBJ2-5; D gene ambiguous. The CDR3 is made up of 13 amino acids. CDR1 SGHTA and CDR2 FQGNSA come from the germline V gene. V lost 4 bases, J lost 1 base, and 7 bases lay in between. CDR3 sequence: CASSSRVQETQYF. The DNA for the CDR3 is TGTGCCAGCAGCTCCCGGGTCCAAGAGACCCAGTACTTC.

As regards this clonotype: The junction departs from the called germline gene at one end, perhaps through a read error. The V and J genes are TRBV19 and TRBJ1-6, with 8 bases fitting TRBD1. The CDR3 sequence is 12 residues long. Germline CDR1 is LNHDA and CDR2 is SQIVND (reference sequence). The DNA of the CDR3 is TGTGCCAGTGTGACAGGGGTGGCACCCCTCCACTTC. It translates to CASVTGVAPLHF. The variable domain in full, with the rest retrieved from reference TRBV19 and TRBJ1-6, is DGGITQSPKYLFRKEGQNVTLSCEQNLNHDAMYWYRQDPGQGLRLIYYSQIVNDFQKGDIAEGYSVSREKKESFPLTVTSAQKNPTAFYLCASVTGVAPLHFGNGTRLTVT.

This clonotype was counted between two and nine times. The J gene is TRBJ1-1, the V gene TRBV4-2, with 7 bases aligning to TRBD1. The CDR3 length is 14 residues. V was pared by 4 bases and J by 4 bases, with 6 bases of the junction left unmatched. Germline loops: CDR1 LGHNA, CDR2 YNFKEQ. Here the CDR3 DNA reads TGTGCCAGCAGCCCAGGGGGGAAGGGCACTGAAGCTTTCTTT. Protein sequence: CASSPGGKGTEAFF.

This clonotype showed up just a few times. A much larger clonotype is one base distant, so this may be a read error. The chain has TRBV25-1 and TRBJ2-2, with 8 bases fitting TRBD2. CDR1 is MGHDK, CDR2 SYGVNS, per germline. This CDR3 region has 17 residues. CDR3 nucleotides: TGTGCCAGCAGTGAATCTATGACGGGAGGGCCGTTCGGGGAGCCGTTTTTT. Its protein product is CASSESMTGGPFGEPFF. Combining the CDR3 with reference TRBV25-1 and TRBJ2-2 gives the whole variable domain EADIYQTPRYLVIGTGKKITLECSQTMGHDKMYWYQQDPGMELHLIHYSYGVNSTEKGDLSSESTVSRIRTEHFPLTLESARPSHTSQYLCASSESMTGGPFGEPFFGEGSRLTVL.

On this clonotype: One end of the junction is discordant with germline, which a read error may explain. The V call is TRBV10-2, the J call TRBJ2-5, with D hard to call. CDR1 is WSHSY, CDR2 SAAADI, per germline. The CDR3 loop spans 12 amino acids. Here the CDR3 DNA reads TGTGCCAGCAGCAAGGGATTGGATACGCGGTACTTC. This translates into CASSKGLDTRYF.

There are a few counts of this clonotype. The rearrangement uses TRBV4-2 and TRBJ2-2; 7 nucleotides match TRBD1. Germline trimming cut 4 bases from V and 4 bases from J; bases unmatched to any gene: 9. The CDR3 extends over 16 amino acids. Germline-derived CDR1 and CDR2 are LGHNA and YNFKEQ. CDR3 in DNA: TGTGCCAGCAGCCTCTCTTGGACAGGCACCACCGGGGAGCTGTTTTTT. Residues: CASSLSWTGTTGELFF.

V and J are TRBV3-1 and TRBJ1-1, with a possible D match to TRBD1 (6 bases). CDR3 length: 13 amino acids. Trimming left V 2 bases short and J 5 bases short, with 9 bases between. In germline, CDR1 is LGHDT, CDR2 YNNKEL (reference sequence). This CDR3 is CASSQNRVTEAFF. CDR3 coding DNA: TGTGCCAGCAGCCAAAACAGGGTTACTGAAGCTTTCTTT.

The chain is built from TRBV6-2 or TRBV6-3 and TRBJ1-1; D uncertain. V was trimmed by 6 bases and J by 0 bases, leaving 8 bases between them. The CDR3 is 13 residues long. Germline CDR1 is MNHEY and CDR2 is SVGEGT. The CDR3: CASRRLVNTEAFF. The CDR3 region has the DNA TGTGCCAGCAGAAGGTTGGTGAACACTGAAGCTTTCTTT.